This TCR beta chain was retrieved from a study of tumor-infiltrating lymphocytes in oesophageal squamous cell carcinoma. TCRdb recomputed calls from the PCR reads with MiXCR, one row per CDR3 protein. The data hold 12,000 or so distinct CDR3 sequences, with about 54% observed a single time. This clonotype has more than one count but fewer than ten. CDR1 is SGHTA and CDR2 is FQGNSA in the germline V gene. V shed 6 bases and J 1 base; nucleotides not matched to a gene: 10. CDR3 size: 16 residues. What was sequenced was esophageal tumor tissue. This sequence originates from a female donor with esophageal squamous cell carcinoma. This rearrangement joins TRBV7-2 to TRBJ2-3, with 7 bases lining up with TRBD1. The CDR3 sequence: CASSYGQAPGTDTQYF. The CDR3 nucleotides read TGTGCCAGCAGTTATGGACAGGCCCCGGGCACAGATACGCAGTATTTT.